The clone carrying this T cell receptor beta chain was counted at least ten times. As yet, its antigen is unknown. The authors ran a second PCR of about 7 to 11 cycles using a sample-barcoded 5' primer and a J-beta primer mix. TCRdb reprocessed the 5' RACE reads via MiXCR and lists one record per CDR3 protein. The repertoire holds about 640,000 distinct CDR3 sequences, with approximately 40% as singletons. The data were obtained in a study of blood T cells in healthy people across ages. Study findings and constraints: Unsorted PBMCs blocked a conclusive comparison of naive and antigen-experienced cells.

With 0 bases removed from V and 3 bases from J, the gap between germline ends came to 12 bases. Germline CDR1 SGHTA, CDR2 FQGNSA. CDR3 size: 15 residues. The rearrangement links TRBV7-2 to TRBJ2-7; the D is unclear. The sequencing sample was made of blood. This TCR was recovered from a man older than 75 in good health. CDR3 in amino acids: CASSLAETVGYEQYF. The CDR3 DNA reads TGTGCCAGCAGCTTAGCGGAGACGGTAGGCTACGAGCAGTACTTC.